This T cell receptor (beta chain) came from a study of shared clonotypes between healthy human individuals. About the study: Plates per donor: three CD4 naive, three CD4 memory, two CD8 naive, one CD8 memory.

The protocol was immunoSEQ multiplex PCR, while the TCRdb copy is restricted to in-frame clones and leaves out a portion. The sample has approximately 2.3 million clones, just over 90% seen once; the top ten hold about 0.37%. Overall study results and limits: Generally, estimated richness proved larger in naive subsets than it did in memory subsets. The represented genetic and exposure-history diversity was limited by the small number of donors. Compared with clonotypes that all four donors shared, non-shared clonotypes had lower generation probabilities.

On this clone: Its target is not known. Within the sample, other DNA sequences also encode this same CDR3.

Material for sequencing was naive CD4+ T cells from PBMCs. Subset denoted: CD45RA+ positively selected. This clonotype was obtained from a man younger than 35 in good health. Some clones in this sample may be carry-over from other donors' samples.

This CDR3 is CASSLGFYEQYF. Written as DNA, the CDR3 is TGTGCCAGCTCCTTGGGTTTCTACGAGCAGTACTTC. The chain uses TRBV28 and TRBJ2-7; D not resolved. The germline V gene encodes CDR1 MDHEN and CDR2 SYDVKM. The CDR3 contains 12 residues. V dropped 8 bases and J dropped 3 bases, with 11 bases sitting between them.